A selection of T cell receptor beta chains follows, all from one sample in a study of blood T cell repertoires in COVID-19. Here immunoSEQ multiplex PCR was the method, and the copy in TCRdb shows in-frame clones only, minus some. Of approximately 210,000 clones listed, roughly 81% are singletons. The sample taken for sequencing was peripheral blood. The source is a woman between 50 and 59 years old with active or convalescent COVID-19. CDR3s include the opening cysteine and the closing phenylalanine or tryptophan. D genes are given only for firm matches. Size values are once, few and many counts, or a class for expanded clones, and some rows have none.

D	V	J	size	CDR3	DNA
.	TRBV6-5	TRBJ1-2	.	CASRGGIANYGYTF	TGTGCCAGCAGGGGGGGGATAGCTAACTATGGCTACACCTTC
.	TRBV11-2	TRBJ2-2	many	CASSLGARGTGELFF	TGTGCCAGCAGCTTAGGCGCTAGGGGTACCGGGGAGCTGTTTTTT
TRBD2	TRBV7-2	TRBJ2-7	.	CASSPTSGKVLQYF	TGTGCCAGCAGCCCCACTAGCGGGAAGGTACTGCAGTACTTC
.	TRBV2	TRBJ2-2	.	CASSVITGYTGELFF	TGTGCCAGCAGTGTCATTACAGGGTACACCGGGGAGCTGTTTTTT
.	TRBV13	TRBJ1-6	.	CASSLGQNNSPLHF	TGTGCCAGCAGCTTGGGGCAGAATAATTCACCCCTCCACTTT
.	TRBV4-1	TRBJ1-2	few	CASSQERGAHYGYTF	TGCGCCAGCAGCCAAGAGCGGGGGGCTCATTATGGCTACACCTTC
.	TRBV9	TRBJ2-7	once	CASSAQGLAYEQYF	TGTGCCAGCAGCGCTCAGGGGCTAGCCTACGAGCAGTACTTC
TRBD2	TRBV4-2	TRBJ2-3	.	CASSPKRGDTDTQYF	TGTGCCAGCAGCCCCAAGCGGGGGGACACAGATACGCAGTATTTT
TRBD2	TRBV4-2	TRBJ2-3	.	CASSLNRASGSTHSDTQYF	TGTGCCAGCAGCCTAAATAGGGCTAGCGGGAGCACCCACTCAGATACGCAGTATTTT
.	TRBV5-1	TRBJ1-2	few	CASSRGVDGYTF	TGCGCCAGCAGCCGGGGGGTGGATGGCTACACCTTC
.	TRBV18	TRBJ1-2	.	CASSPLERPPAGGYTF	TGTGCCAGCTCACCGCTCGAAAGGCCCCCGGCAGGTGGCTACACCTTC
TRBD1	TRBV10-3	TRBJ1-4	few	CAIRGTGDEKLFF	TGTGCCATCAGAGGGACAGGAGATGAAAAACTGTTTTTT
TRBD2	TRBV14	TRBJ2-5	.	CARPLGAGDRETQYF	TGTGCCAGGCCCCTGGGAGCGGGAGACCGAGAGACCCAGTACTTC
TRBD1	TRBV5-1	TRBJ2-1	.	CASSLTTGGQYYNEQFF	TGCGCCAGCAGCTTGACGACAGGGGGCCAATACTACAATGAGCAGTTCTTC
TRBD1	TRBV19	TRBJ1-1	.	CASRETGGVTEAFF	TGTGCCAGTAGGGAGACAGGGGGAGTTACTGAAGCTTTCTTT
TRBD1	TRBV15	TRBJ2-7	.	CATGQGGEQYF	TGTGCCACCGGACAGGGGGGCGAGCAGTACTTC
.	TRBV12-3/TRBV12-4	TRBJ2-2	medium-sized	CASSFFPGELFF	TGTGCCAGCAGTTTCTTCCCCGGGGAGCTGTTTTTT
.	TRBV7-6	TRBJ2-1	.	CASSPGGGPTHEQFF	TGTGCCAGCTCGCCAGGAGGCGGCCCCACCCATGAGCAGTTCTTC
.	TRBV10-3	TRBJ1-1	.	CAINKDRNTEAFF	TGTGCCATCAACAAAGACAGGAACACTGAAGCTTTCTTT
.	TRBV3-1/TRBV3-2	TRBJ1-2	.	CASSQAWGGTNYGYTF	TGTGCCAGCAGCCAAGCCTGGGGGGGCACCAACTATGGCTACACCTTC
TRBD1	TRBV6-5	TRBJ1-5	.	CATGTVNSNQPQHF	TGTGCCACCGGGACAGTAAATAGCAATCAGCCCCAGCATTTT
TRBD1	TRBV4-1	TRBJ1-4	few	CASRQQGTVEKLFF	TGCGCCAGCAGGCAACAGGGGACGGTGGAAAAACTGTTTTTT
.	TRBV3-1/TRBV3-2	TRBJ1-5	.	CASSQGLGPQHF	TGTGCCAGCAGCCAGGGCTTAGGGCCCCAGCATTTT
.	TRBV15	TRBJ1-1	.	CATSRETGWGTEAFF	TGTGCCACCAGCAGAGAAACAGGGTGGGGCACTGAAGCTTTCTTT
TRBD1	TRBV18	TRBJ1-2	.	CASSLGQGDNYGYTF	TGTGCCAGCTCGCTCGGACAGGGGGATAACTATGGCTACACCTTC
TRBD2	TRBV12-5	TRBJ2-1	.	CASASRGSRTSGLSYNEQFF	TGTGCTAGTGCCTCCAGGGGTTCGAGGACTAGCGGGCTATCCTACAATGAGCAGTTCTTC
.	TRBV3-1/TRBV3-2	TRBJ1-3	.	CASSPGSGNTIYF	TGTGCCAGCAGCCCCGGCTCTGGAAACACCATATATTTT
TRBD1	TRBV5-1	TRBJ1-2	.	CASSLPGQQAGYGYTF	TGCGCCAGCAGCTTGCCGGGACAGCAAGCTGGCTATGGCTACACCTTC
.	TRBV7-9	TRBJ1-2	.	CASSLIQGDHGYTF	TGTGCCAGCAGCCTGATACAGGGAGATCATGGCTACACCTTC
.	TRBV9	TRBJ2-7	.	CASSAADAVAGEQYF	TGTGCCAGCAGCGCAGCGGACGCGGTAGCAGGCGAGCAGTACTTC
TRBD1	TRBV7-9	TRBJ2-1	.	CASSPGGGNNEQFF	TGTGCCAGCAGCCCAGGGGGTGGGAACAATGAGCAGTTCTTC
TRBD1	TRBV19	TRBJ2-3	.	CASSADRGSGTDTQYF	TGTGCCAGTAGTGCAGACAGGGGAAGCGGCACAGATACGCAGTATTTT
TRBD1	TRBV27	TRBJ1-5	.	CASSRWTGGTAGPPQHF	TGTGCCAGCAGTCGTTGGACAGGGGGAACCGCAGGACCGCCCCAGCATTTT
TRBD2	TRBV29-1	TRBJ2-7	.	CSFISGDSYEQYF	TGCAGCTTTATTAGCGGGGACTCCTACGAGCAGTACTTC
TRBD2	TRBV27	TRBJ2-1	.	CASTERGRYDNEQFF	TGTGCCAGCACCGAGCGGGGACGGTACGACAATGAGCAGTTCTTC
TRBD1	TRBV5-1	TRBJ1-4	.	CASSLSGGEEKLFF	TGCGCCAGCAGCTTGTCAGGGGGCGAGGAAAAACTGTTTTTT
.	TRBV19	TRBJ1-2	.	CASTMRTAYGYTF	TGTGCCAGTACCATGCGGACAGCCTATGGCTACACCTTC
TRBD2	TRBV6-1	TRBJ2-5	.	CASSEGIAGTGRETQYF	TGTGCCAGCAGTGAAGGGATAGCGGGGACCGGGCGAGAGACCCAGTACTTC
.	TRBV9	TRBJ1-5	few	CASSLRTCGGNQPQHF	TGTGCCAGCAGCCTACGGACTTGCGGCGGCAATCAGCCCCAGCATTTT
TRBD2	TRBV11-2	TRBJ2-2	.	CASSLVGEGLFF	TGTGCCAGCAGCTTGGTGGGGGAGGGGCTGTTTTTT
.	TRBV29-1	TRBJ2-1	.	CSVAGGGDNEQFF	TGCAGCGTTGCAGGAGGGGGGGACAATGAGCAGTTCTTC
TRBD1	TRBV2	TRBJ1-5	.	CASSRTGMGNQPQHF	TGTGCCAGCAGTCGGACAGGGATGGGCAATCAGCCCCAGCATTTT
.	TRBV5-1	TRBJ2-3	.	CASSTLNRFVSTDTQYF	TGCGCCAGCAGCACCCTTAACAGATTCGTTAGCACAGATACGCAGTATTTT
TRBD2	TRBV4-1	TRBJ2-5	.	CASSLLGGETQYF	TGCGCCAGCAGCCTTCTCGGGGGGGAGACCCAGTACTTC
.	TRBV3-1/TRBV3-2	TRBJ1-3	.	CASSHPRRPGTGNTIYF	TGTGCCAGCAGCCACCCCCGTCGTCCAGGGACTGGAAACACCATATATTTT